This TCR beta chain was recovered during a study of control samples from healthy donors and cancer patients. CDR1 is MNHNS and CDR2 is SASEGT in the germline V gene. Deletions cut 1 base from V and 8 bases from J, with 12 bases between. CDR3 length: 15 amino acids. Sequencing used immunoSEQ multiplex PCR; TCRdb keeps in-frame clones, though not all of them. This sample has more than 85,000 clones; approximately 90% occur once, and the top ten carry roughly 4.4%. The clonotype originates from a human donor in good health. The donor label of this sample is uncertain. V gene TRBV6-1 combines with J gene TRBJ1-6; tentative D call: TRBD1 (5 bases). Sequencing was done on a sample of blood. CDR3 nucleotide sequence: TGTGCCAGCAGTGAAGGAGGGGAACTCTATTCACCCCTCCACTTT. Residues: CASSEGGELYSPLHF.